Listed below are T cell receptor beta chains from one sample, sequenced in a study of cytomegalovirus exposure and HLA in healthy donors. Profiling relied on immunoSEQ multiplex PCR, and the TCRdb table lists in-frame clones only, not all of them. This sample has 300,000 or so clones, with 88% found just once. Input material: PBMCs. The receptors were sampled from a man between 25 and 39 years old in good health and CMV-seronegative. The CDR3 runs from the conserved cysteine through the conserved F or W. The order of the fields is J gene, clone size, D gene, V gene, CDR3 protein, CDR3 DNA. A D gene is named only where the DNA matches it firmly. Not every row has a clone size; where given, it reads once, few, many or a size class.

>TRBJ1-2|-|TRBD1|TRBV6-1
CASSERNRGRTNEDGYTF
TGTGCCAGCAGTGAACGTAACAGGGGACGGACTAATGAAGATGGCTACACCTTC
>TRBJ2-5|-|TRBD2|TRBV15
CATSRGPGLAGTFLYQETQYF
TGTGCCACCAGCAGAGGTCCGGGACTAGCGGGGACTTTCTTGTACCAAGAGACCCAGTACTTC
>TRBJ2-7|-|-|TRBV18
CASSPQGQTYEQYF
TGTGCCAGCTCACCCCAAGGACAGACCTACGAGCAGTACTTC
>TRBJ1-2|-|-|TRBV7-9
CASSLVGGSGYTF
TGTGCCAGCAGCTTAGTCGGGGGTAGTGGCTACACCTTC
>TRBJ1-2|-|TRBD1|TRBV10-3
CAISNNTPGQYGYTF
TGTGCCATCAGTAACAACACCCCGGGACAGTATGGCTACACCTTC
>TRBJ2-7|-|TRBD1|TRBV2
CASSPRTGKFDEQYF
TGTGCCAGCAGTCCTCGGACAGGGAAGTTCGACGAGCAGTACTTC
>TRBJ2-2|-|-|TRBV27
CASSPPGQLTNTGELFF
TGTGCCAGCAGTCCCCCGGGACAACTCACGAACACCGGGGAGCTGTTTTTT
>TRBJ2-3|-|-|TRBV5-4
CASSSDGVITDTQYF
TGTGCCAGCAGCTCCGACGGGGTTATAACAGATACGCAGTATTTT
>TRBJ2-3|-|-|TRBV28
CASSRRLTRTIPDTQYF
TGTGCCAGCAGTCGAAGACTAACACGGACGATCCCAGATACGCAGTATTTT
>TRBJ1-4|-|TRBD1|TRBV27
CASGPLGTGREKLFF
TGTGCCAGCGGCCCCCTCGGGACAGGGCGGGAAAAACTGTTTTTT
>TRBJ2-7|-|TRBD2|TRBV5-4
CASSPGTSGYEQYF
TGTGCCAGCAGCCCCGGGACTAGCGGCTACGAGCAGTACTTC
>TRBJ2-7|-|-|TRBV23-1
CASRQEYEQYF
TGCGCCAGCAGACAGGAATACGAGCAGTACTTC
>TRBJ2-7|-|-|TRBV4-2
CASSQGQGLYEQYF
TGTGCCAGCAGCCAAGGACAGGGACTCTACGAGCAGTACTTC
>TRBJ2-6|-|TRBD2|TRBV14
CASSPLGLAGSNSGANVLTF
TGTGCCAGCAGCCCCCTTGGACTAGCGGGTTCAAACTCTGGGGCCAACGTCCTGACTTTC
>TRBJ1-5|-|-|TRBV4-1
CASSLREAKPQHF
TGCGCCAGCAGCCTCAGGGAAGCGAAGCCCCAGCATTTT
>TRBJ1-2|-|-|TRBV5-1
CASSLGGGTYGYTF
TGCGCCAGCAGCTTGGGGGGCGGGACCTATGGCTACACCTTC
>TRBJ2-2|-|-|TRBV9
CASSVIERGELFF
TGTGCCAGCAGCGTCATCGAGAGGGGGGAGCTGTTTTTT
>TRBJ1-1|-|-|TRBV9
CASSVGDRETNTEAFF
TGTGCCAGCAGCGTAGGGGATAGGGAGACGAACACTGAAGCTTTCTTT
>TRBJ1-2|-|-|TRBV19
CASSTRPGNYGYTF
TGTGCCAGTAGTACCCGACCGGGAAACTATGGCTACACCTTC
>TRBJ2-3|-|TRBD2|TRBV5-1
CASSRTGTSGGAESDTQYF
TGCGCCAGCAGCCGAACCGGGACTAGCGGGGGGGCTGAGTCAGATACGCAGTATTTT
>TRBJ2-3|-|TRBD1|TRBV9
CASSAGTGGTDTQYF
TGTGCCAGCAGCGCCGGGACAGGGGGCACAGATACGCAGTATTTT
>TRBJ2-7|-|-|TRBV5-6
CASTSRVLVPYEQYF
TGTGCCAGCACCTCCAGGGTCTTGGTCCCCTACGAGCAGTACTTC
>TRBJ2-1|-|-|TRBV27
CASSLSFTDEQFF
TGTGCCAGCAGTTTATCATTTACGGATGAGCAGTTCTTC
>TRBJ1-1|-|-|TRBV7-2
CASSRRVGVPRGTEAFF
TGTGCCAGCAGCCGACGGGTTGGAGTTCCCCGAGGCACTGAAGCTTTCTTT
>TRBJ1-3|-|-|TRBV4-3
CASSRAQGPGNTIYF
TGCGCCAGCAGCCGCGCACAGGGACCTGGAAACACCATATATTTT
>TRBJ2-1|-|-|TRBV27
CASNPWQTPAYNEQFF
TGTGCCAGCAATCCGTGGCAGACTCCAGCCTACAATGAGCAGTTCTTC
>TRBJ2-7|once|-|TRBV6-5
CASSYGQGPYEQYF
TGTGCCAGCAGTTACGGGCAGGGCCCCTACGAGCAGTACTTC
>TRBJ1-6|once|-|TRBV6-5
CAVRYSRVSPLHF
TGTGCCGTACGTTATAGTCGTGTCTCACCCCTCCACTTT
>TRBJ1-4|-|-|TRBV6-5
CASSYGQPNEKLFF
TGTGCCAGCAGTTACGGACAGCCGAATGAAAAACTGTTTTTT
>TRBJ1-4|-|TRBD1|TRBV5-8
CASSLGQANEKLFF
TGTGCCAGCAGCCTTGGACAGGCTAATGAAAAACTGTTTTTT
>TRBJ2-5|few|-|TRBV11-2
CASSLRIGGRETQYF
TGTGCCAGCAGCTTACGGATCGGAGGGCGGGAGACCCAGTACTTC
>TRBJ1-6|-|-|TRBV5-4
CASSYSPTGYSPLHF
TGTGCCAGCAGCTACTCGCCGACAGGCTACTCACCCCTCCACTTT
>TRBJ1-5|-|-|TRBV6-1
CASSEWAAIGNQPQHF
TGTGCCAGCAGTGAATGGGCCGCCATAGGCAATCAGCCCCAGCATTTT
>TRBJ1-1|-|-|TRBV15
CATSPRRGSTEAFF
TGTGCCACCAGCCCGAGGCGGGGATCCACTGAAGCTTTCTTT
>TRBJ2-7|-|-|TRBV2
CASRTILSSYEQYF
TGTGCCAGCAGGACTATCTTGAGTAGCTACGAGCAGTACTTC
>TRBJ2-1|-|TRBD2|TRBV5-4
CASSLFSGGPIDYNEQFF
TGTGCCAGCAGCTTATTTAGCGGGGGGCCCATAGATTACAATGAGCAGTTCTTC
>TRBJ1-2|-|TRBD1|TRBV7-9
CASSSRTGLLLEGYGYTF
TGTGCCAGCAGCTCCAGGACAGGACTCCTTTTAGAGGGCTATGGCTACACCTTC
>TRBJ1-1|-|-|TRBV5-6
CASSLERAGLNTEAFF
TGTGCCAGCAGCTTGGAACGTGCGGGGTTAAACACTGAAGCTTTCTTT
>TRBJ2-7|once|-|TRBV11-2
CASCATGYEQYF
TGTGCCAGCTGTGCGACTGGCTACGAGCAGTACTTC
>TRBJ1-5|few|-|TRBV6-5
CASSSSVHQPQHF
TGTGCCAGCAGCTCCAGCGTCCATCAGCCCCAGCATTTT
>TRBJ2-7|-|-|TRBV27
CASSLSWGDEQYF
TGTGCCAGCAGTTTATCGTGGGGGGACGAGCAGTACTTC